The entry below describes one T cell receptor beta chain. What antigen it recognizes has not been identified. No much larger clone is present one base from it, and per-base qualities are unavailable. Receptor libraries were prepared by the immunoSEQ multiplex PCR assay. For the multiplex PCR, a mixture combining 60 forward primers for TCR Vbeta segments and 13 reverse primers for TCR Jbeta segments was used. The CDR3 region of rearranged TCR beta genes was amplified from genomic DNA with a multiplex PCR assay. Amplified TCR beta libraries were sequenced as 87-base-pair reads on the Illumina HiSeq System. Processing in the source paper ran as follows. Across the 600 to 700 repertoires, a later analysis counted 80 million or so unique TCR beta chains, roughly 11 million of which were shared by at least two donors. A nearest-neighbor algorithm error-corrected the raw reads and collapsed the reads into unique sequences, merging closely related sequences to remove PCR and sequencing errors. CDR3 sequences were aligned to IMGT reference sequences to assign V, D and J gene segments. For a sequence to be retained, a match of at least six nucleotides to both a V gene segment and a J gene segment was required. A rearrangement was called productive if the CDR3 had no stop codons and remained in frame with V and J, and every other rearrangement was called non-productive. Following IMGT convention, CDR3 was defined as the stretch from the second conserved V-encoded cysteine up to the conserved J-encoded phenylalanine. The earlier analysis of 587 of the donors excluded sequences that lacked an unambiguous match to a single V gene segment. In an earlier analysis of some 590 of the donors, V segments were called functional above 56.7% productive rearrangements and were called segregating when the between-donor standard deviation exceeded 5%. A statistical classification framework was built for diagnosing cytomegalovirus status from the catalog of TCR beta chain sequences. In a later analysis, V and J genes were assigned by comparing TCR nucleotide sequences against IMGT/GENE-DB human TR gene sequences. In a later analysis, CDR3 sequences and most-parsimonious VDJ recombination scenarios were assigned using the TCRdist pipeline. In a later analysis, each TCR beta chain was defined by its CDR3 amino acid sequence together with its V-gene family, and reads without a unique V-gene family were excluded. A later analysis removed 550 to 650 highly shared, low-generation-probability nucleotide sequences to deal with suspected cross-contamination and a sequencing artifact. In a later analysis, a clonal expansion index was calculated for each public chain from normalized within-repertoire ranks of inferred template counts. In a later analysis, generation probabilities were computed with a VDJ recombination model fitted to out-of-frame rearrangements, and the resulting probabilities were checked against IGoR. Hypergeometric tests were used in a later analysis to score TCR-TCR, TCR-HLA and TCR-CMV co-occurrence, with a repertoire-size bias correction applied to the TCR pairs. To estimate false discovery rates, a later analysis permuted the HLA or CMV assignments 20 times. In a later analysis, co-occurring TCRs were grouped with DBSCAN, and TCRdist sequence similarity was added when clustering was performed within HLA-allele-positive subsets. For co-occurrence clustering, repertoires with fewer than 30,000 or more than 120,000 public chains were excluded, along with roughly five repertoires with anomalous nucleotide sharing. TCRdb holds this immuneACCESS table with in-frame rearrangements only. Some clones are missing; in checked studies, unresolved V genes explain under half, and the rest has no known cause. That table supplies the V and J calls and clone size; D and trimming were determined from the DNA. The sample table records fewer than 120,000 clones; over 60% of these occur just once. The ten largest clones capture approximately 1.3% of the sample.

These data belong to a study of cytomegalovirus exposure and HLA in healthy donors (dated by TCRdb to 2015 to 2018). Notes on the research overall: In an earlier analysis of some 610 of the donors, less than 350 Gb of sequence data and some 120 million unique TCR beta sequences from approximately 180 million T cells were reported. Roughly 300 gigabases of sequencing data and approximately 85 million unique TCR sequences were included in an early release covering several hundred HLA-typed donors. Of the roughly 400 genotyped donors, around 81% fell in the genetic ancestry cluster associated with self-reported Caucasian donors. The study aimed to test whether cataloging public T cell receptors could reveal signatures of past pathogen exposure. The study used immunosequencing to profile the T cell repertoires of more than 650 subjects and linked those repertoires to cytomegalovirus serostatus. Besides the first cohort of approximately 670 subjects, a separate validation cohort made up of 120 different subjects was used. To predict cytomegalovirus infection status, the study combined high-throughput TCR immunosequencing, statistical association of individual TCRs with disease status, and machine learning. A later analysis re-examined previously published TCR beta repertoires from around 670 donors and added high-resolution HLA genotyping to investigate patterns of TCR occurrence. Rather than using new phenotypic data, the later analysis identified candidate immune exposures from TCR beta sequences and from how often those sequences occurred across donors. To decide whether each TCR beta V gene segment behaved as functional or pseudogenic, an earlier analysis of several hundred of the donors relied on high-throughput TCR beta sequencing. Donor age, sex, ethnicity and CMV serostatus were compiled together with the repertoire data. In a later genetic analysis, genome-wide SNP genotypes for about 65% of the 666 donors were used, and that subset was treated as a discovery cohort. Every discovery cohort repertoire had been produced on one sequencing platform. HLA typing included class I and class II loci at four-digit resolution. Typing coverage varied by locus: roughly 629-630 donors for A, B, C, DRB1 and DQB1; about 520 for DQA1; around 570 for DPA1; 400 to 480 for DPB1. A few DR-DQ haplotypes were treated as single units for association and clustering because of strong linkage in the cohort. Across around 400 genotyped donors of the cohort, an average of about 200,000 unique TCR beta nucleotide sequences per donor were sequenced, and roughly a sixth of those sequences were non-productive.

Paper-wide results and their limitations: HLA typing was unavailable for some donors at each locus, so association tests used only the typed subset. The study gave a list of roughly 150 TCR beta chains associated with cytomegalovirus. An association between a missense DCLRE1C variant and V-gene and J-gene trimming of TCR beta chains was found in a later genetic analysis and replicated in an independent cohort. A later analysis found that TCR association rates varied across HLA loci, with DRB1 alleles showing the most associated TCRs and HLA-C alleles the fewest. While some public TCRs were present in many individuals, most TCR sequences turned up only very rarely across donors. The cohort was sequenced for TCR beta chains only, and without alpha or paired-chain data the features that could be detected were limited. Correlated functional status among segregating V segments might be attributable to linkage disequilibrium, but an unknown experimental factor could not be ruled out. In vitro tests confirmed that three of the cytomegalovirus-associated TCR beta chains recognize cytomegalovirus antigens. Roughly uniform sequencing depth across donors was assumed in presence/absence analyses, although this assumption may not hold. A group of highly shared sequence variants was considered likely to be a technical artifact of the sequencing pipeline. Specific HLA alleles were associated with 15,000 to 20,000 TCR beta sequences at a false discovery rate of 0.05 in a later analysis. A later genetic analysis reported fewer N-insertions in productive TCRs among donors in an Asian-associated ancestry cluster than the approximately 670-donor mean. According to a later analysis, parvovirus B19, influenza, CMV and Epstein-Barr virus appeared linked to several top co-occurrence clusters. When HLA alleles, especially DR and DQ, strongly co-occurred, TCR associations were difficult to assign to individual alleles. In a later analysis, most CMV-associated TCR beta chains were found to appear HLA-restricted, with HLA associations seemingly driven largely by CMV exposure. A further reported finding was that TCR beta sequences accurately predicted the HLA-A and HLA-B alleles for most subjects in the first cohort. Cytomegalovirus status was reported to be diagnosed by the classifier with high specificity and sensitivity in both the original and validation cohorts. A later analysis found that HLA-associated TCR beta chains were more clonally expanded and had lower generation probabilities than equally common non-associated chains. The authors suggested that the approach could potentially be extended to other disease states and immunological phenotypes. In an earlier analysis of approximately 590 of the donors, most TCR beta V segments were observed in productive rearrangements about 90% or about 30% of the time, broadly matching IMGT annotations. The earlier analysis of 587 of the donors excluded 15 to 20 rarely observed V segments, including chromosome 9 orphons, because counts were too low. For the cohort, immune exposure information was limited to CMV serostatus.

The cohort was made up of approximately 700 healthy bone marrow donors. At the time of sampling, all cohort members were nominally healthy, though unrecorded immune exposures were likely present. The donor tested CMV seronegative and was one of the 352 seronegative cohort members. Every donor gave a peripheral blood sample, and the peripheral blood mononuclear cells from that sample were used for TCR beta sequencing. The Qiagen DNeasy Blood Extraction Kit was used to extract genomic DNA from the blood cell samples. Specimen: PBMCs. This TCR was sampled from a woman in her twenties or thirties in good health and CMV-seronegative.

This receptor carries the CDR3 CASSLGQGAGNTEAFF. The nucleotides are TGCGCCAGCAGCTTGGGACAGGGGGCCGGGAACACTGAAGCTTTCTTT. This receptor chain uses TRBV5-1 and TRBJ1-1; 10 bases in the junction line up with TRBD1. Including cysteine and phenylalanine, the CDR3 has 16 amino acids. The kept DNA is CDR3 alone, 48 bases in frame from the first base. V and J are trimmed by 0 bases and 1 base, and the gene matches miss 3 bases of the junction. According to the germline V gene, CDR1 reads SGHRS and CDR2 reads YFSETQ.